The 12 T cell receptor beta chains below were found in one sample sequenced in a study of blood T cell repertoires in COVID-19. Using immunoSEQ multiplex PCR, the repertoire was profiled, and TCRdb retains in-frame clones only, with some absent. The sample has some 96,000 clones; roughly 86% are singletons. The source material was peripheral blood. These TCRs come from a man aged 50-59 years with acute or convalescent COVID-19.

V gene TRBV29-1 combines with J gene TRBJ2-7, with TRBD2 as a possible D gene (5 bases). Trimming left V 1 base short and J 3 bases short, with 13 bases between. This CDR3 has 14 amino acids. Germline CDR1 and CDR2: SQVTM and ANQGSEA. The CDR3 coding sequence is TGCAGCGTTGAAGGGTCCGGGGAGAGCTACGAGCAGTACTTC. Amino acids: CSVEGSGESYEQYF.

The chain carries TRBV6-2 or TRBV6-3 and TRBJ1-3; TRBD1 aligns across 7 bases. With V trimmed by 6 bases and J by 4 bases, 15 bases remained unmatched. The germline V gene encodes CDR1 MNHEY and CDR2 SVGEGT. The CDR3 is made up of 17 amino acids. The CDR3 is CASSPTTGQFFGNTIYF. CDR3 DNA sequence: TGTGCCAGCAGCCCTACTACGGGACAGTTCTTCGGAAACACCATATATTTT.

This sequence joins TRBV3-1 (or the pseudogene TRBV3-2) and TRBJ1-5, with TRBD1 matching over 8 bases. The trim removed 2 bases at V and 5 bases at J, leaving 2 bases unmatched. This CDR3 has 14 amino acids. Germline V CDR1 and CDR2: LGHDT, YNNKEL (reference sequence). CDR3 DNA sequence: TGTGCCAGCAGCCAAAAACAGGGGGATCAGCCCCAGCATTTT. The encoded protein is CASSQKQGDQPQHF.

This chain links TRBV7-9 with TRBJ1-5; maybe TRBD1 (6 bases). The CDR3 length is 12 residues. The V gene's germline CDR1 is SEHNR and CDR2 FQNEAQ (reference sequence). The V gene lost 1 base and the J gene lost 10 bases, with 8 bases spanning the gap. The CDR3 coding sequence is TGTGCCAGCAGCTTAGTGGGACAACCCCAGCATTTT. This encodes CASSLVGQPQHF.

This rearrangement joins TRBV5-1 to TRBJ1-5; no clear D gene. CDR1 is SGHRS and CDR2 is YFSETQ in the germline V gene. The V gene lost 0 bases and the J gene lost 1 base, with 8 bases spanning the gap. The CDR3 has 15 amino acids. CDR3 bases: TGCGCCAGCAGCTTGGCCGGGGTAAGCAATCAGCCCCAGCATTTT. This encodes CASSLAGVSNQPQHF.

This clone was observed once. The chain links TRBV4-2 to TRBJ2-3; a possible D gene is TRBD2 (5 bases). CDR1 and CDR2 from the germline V gene are LGHNA and YNFKEQ. V gave up 2 bases and J gave up 1 base, with 16 bases separating them. CDR3 size: 17 residues. The CDR3 DNA reads as TGTGCCAGCAGCCAACGGGTGGGGAAGGGAGGCACAGATACGCAGTATTTT. This sequence encodes CASSQRVGKGGTDTQYF.

CDR3 DNA: TGTGCCAGCAGCCCCAGAGGTCCAGGGGGTGGCTACACCTTC. This codes for CASSPRGPGGGYTF. This sequence joins TRBV7-8 and TRBJ1-2; TRBD1 matches 7 bases. Germline CDR1 is SGHVS and CDR2 is FQNEAQ. This CDR3 region has 14 residues. V was clipped by 5 bases and J by 7 bases; unmatched bases: 10.

The chain uses TRBV7-9 and TRBJ2-7; TRBD2 agrees at 13 bases. Losses at the gene ends were 5 bases for V and 5 bases for J; bases not matched to a gene: 6. The CDR3 is 15 residues long. The germline V gene encodes CDR1 SEHNR and CDR2 FQNEAQ (reference sequence). The CDR3 spells CASSRGLAGANEQYF. CDR3 DNA: TGTGCCAGCAGCCGAGGACTAGCGGGAGCAAACGAGCAGTACTTC.

The rearrangement uses TRBV6-1 and TRBJ1-1; D is unresolved. CDR1 is MNHNS, CDR2 SASEGT, per germline. V lost 0 bases to trimming and J lost 1 base, with 9 bases between them. CDR3 length: 15 residues. DNA of the CDR3: TGTGCCAGCAGTGAAGCGCTTCGGGAGAACACTGAAGCTTTCTTT. Its translation: CASSEALRENTEAFF.

The V and J genes are TRBV19 and TRBJ2-7; the match to TRBD1 covers 9 bases. Germline V CDR1 and CDR2: LNHDA, SQIVND (reference sequence). V lost 8 bases, J lost 3 bases, and 11 bases stayed unmatched. CDR3 length equals 15 residues. CDR3 protein: CASASQGAQIYEQYF. DNA of the CDR3: TGTGCCAGTGCCTCACAGGGGGCCCAGATCTACGAGCAGTACTTC.

This chain links TRBV10-1 with TRBJ2-5; 8 positions agree with TRBD2. J gave up 7 bases and V 0 bases, and 1 base lay outside the gene matches. CDR1 and CDR2 from the germline V gene are WNHNN and SYGVQD (reference sequence). The CDR3 runs to 13 residues. This chain's CDR3 is CASSESLAGTQYF. Here the CDR3 DNA reads TGCGCCAGCAGTGAGTCCCTAGCGGGGACCCAGTACTTC.

This clone has only a few counts. This chain links TRBV6-5 with TRBJ1-2, with a weak D call TRBD1 (6 bases). V was trimmed by 6 bases and J by 3 bases, leaving 14 bases between them. CDR1 and CDR2 (germline): MNHEY, SVGAGI. This CDR3 has 14 amino acids. The CDR3 DNA follows: TGTGCCAGCAGGTCAGGGAAGGGGGACTATGGCTACACCTTC. This gives the protein CASRSGKGDYGYTF.